This T cell receptor beta chain was sequenced for a study of control samples from healthy donors and cancer patients. Data came from immunoSEQ multiplex PCR; TCRdb stores just in-frame clones and leaves some out. The top ten clones hold roughly 1.3% of a sample with 150,000 to 200,000 clones, around 87% of them seen once. The V gene lost 0 bases and the J gene lost 2 bases, with 11 bases spanning the gap. CDR1 is SGHNT and CDR2 is YYREEE in the germline V gene (reference sequence). The CDR3 length is 15 residues. The rearrangement uses TRBV5-4 and TRBJ2-5, with D hard to call. Sample: blood. The clonotype comes from a woman in her forties or fifties in good health. CDR3 bases: TGTGCCAGCAGCTTGGGAGGCACAGCGCAAGAGACCCAGTACTTC. This encodes CASSLGGTAQETQYF.